This entry lists 13 T cell receptor beta chains sequenced from one sample in a study of blood T cell repertoires in COVID-19. Data came from immunoSEQ multiplex PCR; TCRdb stores just in-frame clones and leaves some out. The table lists some 250,000 clones, around 90% of them singletons. The material sequenced was peripheral blood. Receptors were obtained from a woman in her twenties or thirties with acute or convalescent COVID-19.

V is TRBV6-5 and J is TRBJ2-7; 8 nucleotides match TRBD1. J gave up 0 bases and V 6 bases, and 4 bases lay outside the gene matches. CDR1 MNHEY and CDR2 SVGAGI come from the germline V gene. The CDR3 runs to 14 residues. The CDR3 protein is CASRSTGGSYEQYF. DNA of the CDR3: TGTGCCAGCAGATCAACAGGGGGCTCCTACGAGCAGTACTTC.

The chain is built from TRBV7-8 and TRBJ2-3, with D unclear. Trimming took off 1 base at V and 6 bases at J, with 8 bases between the two ends. Germline V lookup: CDR1 SGHVS, CDR2 FQNEAQ. The CDR3 consists of 13 residues. CDR3 region: CASSLVRGDTQYF. The CDR3 bases are TGTGCCAGCAGCTTAGTTAGAGGCGATACGCAGTATTTT. Full variable domain (missing parts from reference TRBV7-8 and TRBJ2-3): GAGVSQSPRYKVAKRGQDVALRCDPISGHVSLFWYQQALGQGPEFLTYFQNEAQLDKSGLPSDRFFAERPEGSVSTLKIQRTQQEDSAVYLCASSLVRGDTQYFGPGTRLTVL.

This CDR3 is CASSLVALSDEQFF. DNA of the CDR3: TGTGCCAGCAGCCTTGTAGCCCTGTCCGATGAGCAGTTCTTC. This sequence joins TRBV5-5 and TRBJ2-1; D is uncertain. The V and J ends lost 4 bases and 8 bases respectively, with 16 bases between them. The CDR3 covers 14 residues. Germline CDR1 is SGHKS and CDR2 is YYEKEE (reference sequence). The full variable domain, with the rest looked up from reference TRBV5-5 and TRBJ2-1, is DAGVTQSPTHLIKTRGQQVTLRCSPISGHKSVSWYQQVLGQGPQFIFQYYEKEERGRGNFPDRFSARQFPNYSSELNVNALLLGDSALYLCASSLVALSDEQFFGPGTRLTVL.

The chain couples TRBV3-1 (or the pseudogene TRBV3-2) to TRBJ2-2, with TRBD2 identical over 14 bases. Germline CDR1 LGHDT, CDR2 YNNKEL (reference sequence). The CDR3 runs 18 residues. The ends lost 4 bases at V and 7 bases at J; junction bases unmatched: 11. This chain's CDR3 is CASSRTTSGRALIGELFF. DNA of the CDR3: TGTGCCAGCAGCCGGACGACTAGCGGGAGGGCCTTGATCGGGGAGCTGTTTTTT.

This chain links TRBV9 with TRBJ2-1; 14 nucleotides agree with TRBD2. J gave up 0 bases and V 3 bases, and 8 bases lay outside the gene matches. CDR1 SGDLS and CDR2 YYNGEE come from the germline V gene. The CDR3 is 19 amino acids. The DNA for the CDR3 is TGTGCCAGCAGCGCAAGACTAGCGGGAGGGAAGAGCTCCTACAATGAGCAGTTCTTC. Translated: CASSARLAGGKSSYNEQFF.

The genes are TRBV29-1 and TRBJ2-1, with 13 bases fitting TRBD2. J was trimmed by 5 bases and V by 7 bases; bases with no gene match: 5. Germline CDR1 is SQVTM and CDR2 is ANQGSEA. The length of the CDR3 is 14 residues. The CDR3 sequence is CSGDGTSGNNEQFF. Here the CDR3 DNA reads TGCAGCGGTGACGGGACTAGCGGGAACAATGAGCAGTTCTTC.

This chain uses TRBV7-2 with TRBJ2-1; unclear D gene. CDR3 length: 14 amino acids. Germline V lookup: CDR1 SGHTA, CDR2 FQGNSA. Trimming left V 4 bases short and J 10 bases short, with 17 bases between. The CDR3 DNA is TGTGCCAGCAGCTCACTGGTTCTTCAGGTGGAGCAGTTCTTC. Its translation: CASSSLVLQVEQFF.

This rearrangement joins TRBV2 to TRBJ2-6, with D perhaps matching TRBD2 (5 bases). V was trimmed by 9 bases and J by 4 bases, leaving 16 bases between them. The CDR3 consists of 15 residues. Looked up from germline, CDR1 is SNHLY and CDR2 is FYNNEI. The CDR3 is CARRLSPKGANVLTF. The CDR3 region has the DNA TGTGCCAGAAGACTAAGCCCTAAAGGGGCCAACGTCCTGACTTTC.

This chain uses TRBV5-4 with TRBJ2-4; D not certain. The V gene lost 5 bases and the J gene lost 4 bases, with 13 bases spanning the gap. The CDR3 contains 14 residues. Germline CDR1 reads SGHNT; CDR2 reads YYREEE (reference sequence). CDR3 residues: CASSSELMKNIQYF. The DNA of the CDR3 is TGTGCCAGCAGTTCTGAACTAATGAAAAACATTCAGTACTTC. Based on the CDR3 plus reference TRBV5-4 and TRBJ2-4, the full variable domain is ETGVTQSPTHLIKTRGQQVTLRCSSQSGHNTVSWYQQALGQGPQFIFQYYREEENGRGNFPPRFSGLQFPNYSSELNVNALELDDSALYLCASSSELMKNIQYFGAGTRLSVL.

This clone was found a few times. J is TRBJ2-3 and V is TRBV19; TRBD2 matches 11 bases. The length of the CDR3 is 18 residues. V trimming: 7 bases; J trimming: 0 bases; junction bases outside the gene matches: 12. The germline V gene has CDR1 LNHDA and CDR2 SQIVND (reference sequence). CDR3 coding DNA: TGTGCCAGTACCCCATGGGGACTAGCGGCAATTAGCACAGATACGCAGTATTTT. Residues: CASTPWGLAAISTDTQYF.

The chain is built from TRBV27 and TRBJ2-1, with 9 positions matching TRBD2. Germline CDR1 is MNHEY and CDR2 is SMNVEV (reference sequence). This CDR3 contains 16 residues. Germline trimming cut 7 bases from V and 0 bases from J; bases unmatched to any gene: 7. Here the CDR3 DNA reads TGTGCCAGCAAATGGTCGGGACTAGCCTCCTACAATGAGCAGTTCTTC. Residues: CASKWSGLASYNEQFF.

The chain links TRBV7-2 to TRBJ1-2; 10 bases are a match to TRBD1. Germline V lookup: CDR1 SGHTA, CDR2 FQGNSA. Trimming cost V 4 bases and J 7 bases; bases outside gene matches: 3. CDR3 length: 13 amino acids. The CDR3 is CASSSTGGIGYTF. The CDR3 DNA sequence: TGTGCCAGCAGCTCGACAGGGGGCATTGGCTACACCTTC. The complete variable domain, with remaining parts taken from reference TRBV7-2 and TRBJ1-2, reads GAGVSQSPSNKVTEKGKDVELRCDPISGHTALYWYRQSLGQGLEFLIYFQGNSAPDKSGLPSDRFSAERTGGSVSTLTIQRTQQEDSAVYLCASSSTGGIGYTFGSGTRLTVV.

CDR3 sequence reads: CATSGAKGAADTQYF. Written as DNA, the CDR3 is TGTGCCACCAGTGGAGCAAAGGGGGCAGCAGATACGCAGTATTTT. The V gene is TRBV24-1, the J gene TRBJ2-3; 7 nucleotides agree with TRBD1. The CDR3 length is 15 residues. Germline assignment: CDR1 KGHDR and CDR2 SFDVKD. V trimming: 5 bases; J trimming: 4 bases; junction bases outside the gene matches: 8.